The source of this T cell receptor beta chain is a study of shared clonotypes between healthy human individuals. The study ran the assay at deep level. The table came from immunoSEQ multiplex PCR; TCRdb's copy has only in-frame clones and leaves some out. The sample holds about 2.1 million clones, roughly 95% seen once. Study observations and caveats: Despite large depth, rarefaction showed incomplete sorted-subset sequencing. Richness estimates generally favored naive over memory subsets. Sampling covered nothing but blood. Tissue TCR repertoires likely differ from those found in blood.

Per germline, CDR1 SNHLY and CDR2 FYNNEI. V lost 8 bases and J lost 5, with 24 bases in between. This CDR3 is built from 16 residues. Naive CD8 cells, CD45RO-negative and positively selected for CCR7, excluded terminally differentiated effector memory CD45RA+ cells. The count of this clone is one. Its antigen is still unknown. This chain links TRBV2 with TRBJ2-5; D is perhaps TRBD2 (6 bases). The receptor comes from a man aged 18 to 30 in good health. Some clones in this sample may be carry-over from other donors' samples. Sample: naive CD8+ T cells from PBMCs. DNA of the CDR3: TGTGCCAGCGGCATTAACAGGAGGGGAGGCAGTGAGACCCAGTACTTC. Its protein is CASGINRRGGSETQYF.